This T cell receptor (beta chain) was captured in a study of PD-1 blockade in classical Hodgkin lymphoma. General study results and limits: Reported findings placed baseline TCR diversity lower in newly diagnosed patients (compared with healthy donors). Exclusion removed patients who began nivolumab under 1 year after ASCT.

CDR3 length: 14 amino acids. Germline V CDR1 and CDR2: ENHRY, SYGVKD. After removal of 6 bases from V and 7 bases from J, the junction contained 8 bases not matched to a gene. Time point defined: cycle 4 day 1 (C4D1), after 5 to 7 weeks of nivolumab. Brentuximab vedotin exposure varied among the patients, all of whom had relapsed after autologous stem cell transplantation. Best responses were complete response, partial response or progressive disease. A note on this clone: Its antigen is unknown.

This table comes from immunoSEQ multiplex PCR, and its TCRdb copy is limited to in-frame clones, with some not included. The table lists roughly 10,000 clones, about 83% of them singletons, with roughly 24% in the top ten. Sequenced here: peripheral blood mononuclear cells (PBMCs), sampled before the fourth cycle of nivolumab. The chain has TRBV10-3 and TRBJ2-3, with 9 bases lining up with TRBD2. This clonotype originated in a human donor with classical Hodgkin lymphoma. The CDR3 protein is CAISRGLASNTQYF. In DNA, the CDR3 is TGTGCCATCAGCCGTGGACTAGCGTCAAATACGCAGTATTTT.